This T cell receptor (beta chain) appears in the sequencing data of a study of Ad26.COV2.S vaccination and SARS-CoV-2 variants. Looking at the study overall: The Ad26.COV2.S arm of the COV1001 trial was where the donor was placed. Ad26.COV2.S given intramuscularly, once or twice 56 days apart.

Indicated treatment: 19 received Ad26.COV2.S at low or high dose, single or two shots; about 5 received placebo; per-sample allocation not given. Samples came from day 63 after the first vaccine or placebo injection. Using immunoSEQ multiplex PCR, the repertoire was profiled, and TCRdb retains in-frame clones only, with some absent. The sample lists some 340,000 clones; 70% to 90% were seen once. Worth noting for this clone: Its target is not known.

The CDR3 totals 11 residues. Germline-derived CDR1 and CDR2 are MNHEY and SMNVEV (reference sequence). V was pared by 6 bases and J by 6 bases, with 9 bases between. General study results and limits: Measurement of non-spike TCR breadth gave similar results in vaccine and placebo recipients. The TCR breadth and depth analyses may have produced an underestimate of total T cell responses.

The sequences come from peripheral blood, collected in a trial of Ad26.COV2.S vaccine versus placebo. This TCR came from a person aged 18-60 years who received the Ad26.COV2.S COVID-19 vaccine or a placebo. The chain couples TRBV27 to TRBJ2-7; maybe TRBD1 (6 bases). The CDR3 protein is CASRLRGEQYF. Here the CDR3 DNA reads TGTGCCAGCAGACTCAGGGGCGAGCAGTACTTC.